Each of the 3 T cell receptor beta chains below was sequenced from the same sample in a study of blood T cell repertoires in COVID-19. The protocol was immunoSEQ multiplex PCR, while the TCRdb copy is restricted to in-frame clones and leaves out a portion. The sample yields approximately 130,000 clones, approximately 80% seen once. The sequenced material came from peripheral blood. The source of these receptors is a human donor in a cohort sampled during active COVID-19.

The CDR3 reads CASSLTGDTEAFF. Here the CDR3 DNA reads TGCGCCAGCAGCTTGACAGGGGACACTGAAGCTTTCTTT. The chain has TRBV5-1 and TRBJ1-1; TRBD1 matches at 7 bases. CDR1 is SGHRS and CDR2 is YFSETQ in the germline V gene. This CDR3 spans 13 amino acids. The V gene end was trimmed by 1 base and the J gene end by 3 bases; junction bases not matched to a gene: 0.

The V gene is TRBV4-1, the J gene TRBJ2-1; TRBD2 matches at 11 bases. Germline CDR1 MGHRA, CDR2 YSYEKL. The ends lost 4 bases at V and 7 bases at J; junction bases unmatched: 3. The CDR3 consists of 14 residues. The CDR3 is CASSLLAGVNEQFF. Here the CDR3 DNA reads TGCGCCAGCAGCCTACTAGCGGGAGTTAATGAGCAGTTCTTC.

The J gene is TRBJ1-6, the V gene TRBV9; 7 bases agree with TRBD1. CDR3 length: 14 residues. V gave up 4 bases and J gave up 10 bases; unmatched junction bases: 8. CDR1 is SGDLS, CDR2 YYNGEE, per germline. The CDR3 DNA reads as TGTGCCAGCAGCCCTACAGGGGACGGATCACCCCTCCACTTT. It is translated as CASSPTGDGSPLHF.